Each of the 27 T cell receptor beta chains below was sequenced from the same sample in a study of blood T cell repertoires in COVID-19. Clones were sequenced by immunoSEQ multiplex PCR, and TCRdb holds only the in-frame ones, with some missing. The sample shows about 210,000 clones, approximately 80% of them seen only once. Sample: PBMCs or T cells enriched from blood (not recorded which). The origin of the receptors is a man aged 30 to 45 with acute COVID-19.

The rearrangement uses TRBV11-2 and TRBJ2-5, with 8 positions matching TRBD2. This CDR3 spans 17 amino acids. Germline loops: CDR1 SGHAT, CDR2 FQNNGV. The trim removed 6 bases at V and 4 bases at J, leaving 16 bases unmatched. Here the CDR3 DNA reads TGTGCCAGCAGGGCGGGGGCTCCGGGACTAGAGTTAGAGACCCAGTACTTC. Translation: CASRAGAPGLELETQYF.

The chain carries TRBV24-1 and TRBJ1-5, with 8 bases identical to TRBD1. J was trimmed by 2 bases and V by 6 bases; bases with no gene match: 5. The germline gives CDR1 KGHDR, CDR2 SFDVKD. The CDR3 is 15 amino acids. The CDR3 bases are TGTGCCACCAGTTATGCAGGGGGCGGCAATCAGCCCCAGCATTTT. This gives the protein CATSYAGGGNQPQHF.

This clone was recorded only once. This chain links TRBV5-4 with TRBJ2-1; 13 bases line up with TRBD2. CDR1 is SGHNT, CDR2 YYREEE, per germline (reference sequence). Germline trimming cut 4 bases from V and 5 bases from J; bases unmatched to any gene: 6. This CDR3 spans 16 amino acids. DNA of the CDR3: TGTGCCAGCAGCCCAGGGACTAGCGGGGTCCACAATGAGCAGTTCTTC. Translating gives CASSPGTSGVHNEQFF.

The V call is TRBV3-1 (or the pseudogene TRBV3-2), the J call TRBJ1-3; 9 bases line up with TRBD1. The CDR3 runs to 13 residues. J was trimmed by 8 bases and V by 4 bases; bases with no gene match: 3. CDR1 is LGHDT and CDR2 is YNNKEL in the germline V gene (reference sequence). The CDR3 DNA reads TGTGCCAGCAGCCCGGGACAGGGTTACACCATATATTTT. Its protein is CASSPGQGYTIYF.

This clone was seen many times. This rearrangement joins TRBV18 to TRBJ2-2; D remains unclear. Germline CDR1 KGHSH, CDR2 LQKENI. V was shortened by 3 bases and J by 5 bases, with 7 bases between the two germline ends. This CDR3 spans 13 amino acids. The CDR3 DNA reads as TGTGCCAGCTCACCCGCCAGGACCGGGGAGCTGTTTTTT. As protein: CASSPARTGELFF.

The table lists this clone with a few counts. The CDR3 protein is CSVDSLTSGDQETQYF. In DNA form, the CDR3 reads TGCAGCGTTGATTCTTTGACTAGCGGGGACCAAGAGACCCAGTACTTC. The chain joins TRBV29-1 to TRBJ2-5; 11 nucleotides agree with TRBD2. The trim removed 3 bases at V and 0 bases at J, leaving 6 bases unmatched. This CDR3 region has 16 residues. CDR1 is SQVTM, CDR2 ANQGSEA, per germline.

The chain links TRBV2 to TRBJ1-1; 9 bases align to TRBD1. After removal of 2 bases from V and 2 bases from J, the junction contained 3 bases not matched to a gene. The CDR3 is 15 residues long. Germline V gene lookup returns CDR1 SNHLY and CDR2 FYNNEI. CDR3 bases: TGTGCCAGCAGTGAAAGGGACAGGGATAACACTGAAGCTTTCTTT. It encodes CASSERDRDNTEAFF.

This CDR3 is CASSRGGQGGDTQYF. The CDR3 DNA is TGTGCCAGCAGCCGGGGGGGACAGGGAGGAGATACGCAGTATTTT. The V call is TRBV5-5, the J call TRBJ2-3; weak D call: TRBD1 (9 bases). This CDR3 comprises 15 residues. Trimming removed 4 bases from V and 5 bases from J, with 17 bases in between. Germline V lookup: CDR1 SGHKS, CDR2 YYEKEE (reference sequence). Drawing the rest from reference TRBV5-5 and TRBJ2-3, the complete variable domain is DAGVTQSPTHLIKTRGQQVTLRCSPISGHKSVSWYQQVLGQGPQFIFQYYEKEERGRGNFPDRFSARQFPNYSSELNVNALLLGDSALYLCASSRGGQGGDTQYFGPGTRLTVL.

As concerns this clone: Relative to the germline gene, one junction end is altered; a read error may explain this. The rearrangement uses TRBV27 and TRBJ1-1; no reliable D call. Germline V gives CDR1 MNHEY, CDR2 SMNVEV (reference sequence). This CDR3 comprises 13 residues. Here the CDR3 reads CASSFGGNAEAFF. The CDR3 coding sequence is TGTGCCAGCAGTTTCGGCGGGAACGCTGAAGCTTTCTTT.

The CDR3 DNA reads as TGTGCCAGCATTCGGGACAGGGTAAATTATGAGCAGTTCTTC. Its translation: CASIRDRVNYEQFF. This sequence joins TRBV6-5 and TRBJ2-1; 9 positions match TRBD1. The length of the CDR3 is 14 residues. Trimming removed 7 bases from V and 8 bases from J; junction bases left unmatched: 9. CDR1 is MNHEY and CDR2 is SVGAGI in the germline V gene.

The V and J genes are TRBV23-1 and TRBJ2-7; possible D gene TRBD1, 7 bases. TRBV23-1 is an open reading frame whose function is uncertain. The CDR3 has 11 residues. V shed 10 bases and J shed 4 bases, with 11 bases lying between them. For the CDR3, the DNA is TGCGCCATGACAGGGAGGTACGAGCAGTACTTC. Translating gives CAMTGRYEQYF.

Remarks on this clone: The same CDR3 arises from other DNA sequences in this sample as well. V gene TRBV3-1 (or the pseudogene TRBV3-2) combines with J gene TRBJ1-1; D uncertain. The V and J ends lost 4 bases and 5 bases respectively, with 8 bases between them. Germline V gives CDR1 LGHDT, CDR2 YNNKEL (reference sequence). The CDR3 sequence is 12 residues long. The CDR3 sequence is CASSPRGTEAFF. For the CDR3, the DNA is TGTGCCAGCAGCCCTAGAGGAACTGAAGCTTTCTTT.

The chain links TRBV11-2 to TRBJ2-7; TRBD2 agrees at 9 bases. This CDR3 is 15 amino acids long. Germline trimming cut 5 bases from V and 2 bases from J; bases unmatched to any gene: 7. Germline loops: CDR1 SGHAT, CDR2 FQNNGV. The CDR3, as DNA: TGTGCCAGCAGCCCCCCGACTAGCGGAACCTACGAGCAGTACTTC. Residues: CASSPPTSGTYEQYF.

This clone was detected a few times. The chain is built from TRBV6-5 and TRBJ2-7, with D unresolved. This CDR3 is 11 amino acids long. The V gene lost 6 bases and the J gene lost 7 bases, with 10 bases spanning the gap. Per germline, CDR1 MNHEY and CDR2 SVGAGI. The CDR3 DNA sequence: TGTGCCAGCAGCCAAGCGCGGGAGCAGTACTTC. Translation gives CASSQAREQYF.

The chain joins TRBV18 to TRBJ1-3; D may be TRBD1 (6 bases). The germline gives CDR1 KGHSH, CDR2 LQKENI. V shed 3 bases and J shed 4 bases, with 16 bases lying between them. The CDR3 totals 16 residues. DNA for the CDR3: TGTGCCAGCTCACCTGGGACAACTCAGGGAGGAAACACCATATATTTT. Its protein product is CASSPGTTQGGNTIYF.

The genes are TRBV4-1 and TRBJ1-5; TRBD1 is a possible D gene (5 bases). Germline V gives CDR1 MGHRA, CDR2 YSYEKL. CDR3 length: 15 amino acids. V shed 3 bases and J shed 0 bases, with 9 bases lying between them. The CDR3: CASSHWRGSNQPQHF. DNA for the CDR3: TGCGCCAGCAGCCATTGGAGGGGTAGCAATCAGCCCCAGCATTTT.

The rearrangement links TRBV5-6 to TRBJ2-6, with unresolved D. This CDR3 has 16 residues. CDR1 SGHDT and CDR2 YYEEEE come from the germline V gene. Between the trimmed V and J ends, which lost 0 bases and 0 bases, there was a span of 7 bases. This CDR3 reads CASSLVFLSGANVLTF. CDR3 DNA: TGTGCCAGCAGCTTGGTCTTTCTCTCTGGGGCCAACGTCCTGACTTTC.

The chain joins TRBV11-3 to TRBJ2-3, with a possible D match to TRBD1 (6 bases). Germline CDR1 is SGHNT and CDR2 is YENEEA. Trimming cost V 1 base and J 1 base, with 15 bases left between them. The CDR3 is 17 residues long. CDR3 sequence: CASSLVRATGCTDTQYF. CDR3 in DNA: TGTGCCAGCAGCTTAGTCCGAGCGACAGGCTGCACAGATACGCAGTATTTT.

The V and J genes are TRBV6-6 and TRBJ2-1; D remains ambiguous. This CDR3 spans 15 amino acids. Germline CDR1 MNHNY, CDR2 SVGAGI (reference sequence). V dropped 5 bases and J dropped 0 bases, with 11 bases sitting between them. CDR3 amino acids: CASSNPQSSYNEQFF. In DNA form, the CDR3 reads TGTGCCAGCAGTAACCCACAGAGCTCCTACAATGAGCAGTTCTTC.

The V gene is TRBV7-6, the J gene TRBJ2-1; 9 nucleotides align to TRBD1. V dropped 3 bases and J dropped 3; count of bases not matched to a gene: 3. Germline-derived CDR1 and CDR2 are SGHVS and FNYEAQ. The CDR3 sequence is 15 residues long. The chain's CDR3 is CASSFTGQGYNEQFF. The CDR3 DNA is TGTGCCAGCAGCTTTACGGGACAGGGCTACAATGAGCAGTTCTTC.

The J gene is TRBJ1-1, the V gene TRBV6-4; D is undetermined. V was clipped by 4 bases and J by 2 bases, with 8 bases between them. The CDR3 runs 13 residues. From germline, CDR1 is MRHNA and CDR2 SNTAGT. CDR3 in DNA: TGTGCCAGCAGTGTACAGCCTAACACTGAAGCTTTCTTT. This codes for CASSVQPNTEAFF.

V gene TRBV19 combines with J gene TRBJ2-5, with a possible D match to TRBD1 (8 bases). Per germline, CDR1 LNHDA and CDR2 SQIVND (reference sequence). The CDR3 is made up of 15 amino acids. Trimming stripped 5 bases from V and 3 bases from J, with 16 bases between. The CDR3 loop is CASSGRDRQKETQYF. The CDR3 DNA reads as TGTGCCAGTAGTGGGAGGGACAGGCAAAAAGAGACCCAGTACTTC.

This chain connects TRBV5-4 to TRBJ2-1; 7 bases line up with TRBD2. V gave up 3 bases and J gave up 5 bases; unmatched junction bases: 8. CDR1 and CDR2 from the germline V gene are SGHNT and YYREEE (reference sequence). CDR3 length equals 15 residues. CDR3 residues: CASSSSFRGDNEQFF. The CDR3 DNA reads TGTGCCAGCAGCTCGTCGTTTCGGGGGGACAATGAGCAGTTCTTC.

The rearrangement joins TRBV11-3 to TRBJ2-1; D possibly corresponds to TRBD1 (5 bases). Germline lookup yields CDR1 SGHNT and CDR2 YENEEA. The CDR3 totals 13 residues. V shed 4 bases and J shed 10 bases, with 14 bases lying between them. DNA for the CDR3: TGTGCCAGCAGCTCATCAGTGACAGAAGAGCAGTTCTTC. Its protein product is CASSSSVTEEQFF.

The genes are TRBV5-5 and TRBJ2-2; the match to TRBD2 covers 12 bases. The CDR3 length is 18 residues. Germline CDR1 SGHKS, CDR2 YYEKEE (reference sequence). V gave up 4 bases and J gave up 4 bases; unmatched junction bases: 11. CDR3 amino acids: CASSLPTSGGRATGELFF. The CDR3 DNA follows: TGTGCCAGCAGCCTACCGACTAGCGGGGGCCGGGCCACCGGGGAGCTGTTTTTT.

The rearrangement joins TRBV5-6 to TRBJ1-6; D unresolved. This CDR3 has 15 amino acids. Per the germline V gene, CDR1 is SGHDT and CDR2 is YYEEEE. V lost 1 base to trimming and J lost 6 bases, with 11 bases between them. The DNA of the CDR3 is TGTGCCAGCAGCTTGAGGCAGGCCGTTAATTCACCCCTCCACTTT. As protein: CASSLRQAVNSPLHF.

This chain joins TRBV9 and TRBJ1-2; D is possibly TRBD1 (6 bases). Germline CDR1 SGDLS, CDR2 YYNGEE. With 1 base removed from V and 4 bases from J, the gap between germline ends came to 14 bases. The CDR3 covers 15 residues. CDR3 sequence (DNA): TGTGCCAGCAGCGTATCAGGACAGTTGGTCTATGGCTACACCTTC. Translation: CASSVSGQLVYGYTF.